Reported below is one T cell receptor beta chain. Time point defined: patch test 3, about 24 weeks after DPC sensitization. This sample's treatment: therapeutic diphenylcyclopropenone sensitization with weekly scalp DPC. Total RNA was extracted from unfractionated whole blood. The CDR3 has 16 residues. The V gene end was trimmed by 6 bases and the J gene end by 3 bases; junction bases not matched to a gene: 10. This entry comes from a study of human T cells and chemical hapten exposure. Each CDR3 protein gets one entry after TCRdb re-called the RACE reads with MiXCR. The sample contains about 160,000 distinct CDR3 sequences, roughly a quarter of which appear only once.

This chain connects TRBV12-3 or TRBV12-4 to TRBJ1-5, with TRBD1 identical over 8 bases. The sequences come from whole blood, collected in connection with sensitization to the hapten diphenylcyclopropenone (DPC). This sequence originates from a woman between 18 and 29 years old with alopecia areata. Some clones in this sample may be carry-over from other donors' samples. The DNA for the CDR3 is TGTGCCAGCAGCGAACAGGGGGGAAATTTCAATCAGCCCCAGCATTTT. Translating gives CASSEQGGNFNQPQHF.